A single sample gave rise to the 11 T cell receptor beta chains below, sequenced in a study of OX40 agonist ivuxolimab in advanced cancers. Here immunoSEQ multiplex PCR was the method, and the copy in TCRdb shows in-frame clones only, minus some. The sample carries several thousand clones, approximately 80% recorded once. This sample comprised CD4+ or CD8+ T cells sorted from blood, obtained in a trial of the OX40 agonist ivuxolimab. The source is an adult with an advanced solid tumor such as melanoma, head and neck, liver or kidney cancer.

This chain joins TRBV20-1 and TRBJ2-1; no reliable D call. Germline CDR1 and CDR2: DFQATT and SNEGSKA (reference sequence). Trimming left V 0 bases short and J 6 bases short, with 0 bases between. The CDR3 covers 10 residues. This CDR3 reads CSARDNEQFF. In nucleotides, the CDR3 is TGCAGTGCTAGAGACAATGAGCAGTTCTTC.

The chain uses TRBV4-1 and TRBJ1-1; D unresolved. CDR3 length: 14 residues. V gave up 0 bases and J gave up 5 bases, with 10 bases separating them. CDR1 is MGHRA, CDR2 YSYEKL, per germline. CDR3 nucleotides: TGCGCCAGCAGCCAAGAAGCAGTGGGTACTGAAGCTTTCTTT. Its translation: CASSQEAVGTEAFF.

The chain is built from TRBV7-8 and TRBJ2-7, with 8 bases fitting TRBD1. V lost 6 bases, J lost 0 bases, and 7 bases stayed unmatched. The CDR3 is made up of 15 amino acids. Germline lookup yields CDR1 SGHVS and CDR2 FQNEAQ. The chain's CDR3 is CASRFGQGPSYEQYF. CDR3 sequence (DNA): TGTGCCAGCAGATTTGGACAGGGACCCTCCTACGAGCAGTACTTC.

The CDR3 here is CASSEASGAYNEQFF. In DNA form, the CDR3 reads TGTGCCAGCAGTGAAGCGAGCGGGGCTTACAATGAGCAGTTCTTC. V and J are TRBV2 and TRBJ2-1, with 7 bases aligning to TRBD2. The CDR3 is made up of 15 amino acids. The germline V gene has CDR1 SNHLY and CDR2 FYNNEI. J was trimmed by 4 bases and V by 0 bases; bases with no gene match: 3.

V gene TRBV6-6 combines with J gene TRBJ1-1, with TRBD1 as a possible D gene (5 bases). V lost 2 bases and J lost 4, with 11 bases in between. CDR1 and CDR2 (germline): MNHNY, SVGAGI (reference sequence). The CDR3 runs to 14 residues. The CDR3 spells CASSYQGSGTEAFF. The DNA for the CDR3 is TGTGCCAGCAGTTACCAGGGATCTGGCACTGAAGCTTTCTTT.

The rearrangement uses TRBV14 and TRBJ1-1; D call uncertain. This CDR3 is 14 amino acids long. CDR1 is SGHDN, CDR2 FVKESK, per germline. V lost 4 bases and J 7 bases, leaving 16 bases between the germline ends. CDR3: CASSPISPTIEAFF. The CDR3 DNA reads TGTGCCAGCAGCCCAATCTCACCTACCATTGAAGCTTTCTTT.

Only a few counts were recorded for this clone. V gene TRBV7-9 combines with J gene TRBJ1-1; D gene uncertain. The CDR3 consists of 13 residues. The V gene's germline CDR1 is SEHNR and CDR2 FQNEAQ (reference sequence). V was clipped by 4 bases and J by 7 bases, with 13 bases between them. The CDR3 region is CASSSYTENEAFF. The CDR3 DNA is TGTGCCAGCAGCTCTTATACGGAGAATGAAGCTTTCTTT.

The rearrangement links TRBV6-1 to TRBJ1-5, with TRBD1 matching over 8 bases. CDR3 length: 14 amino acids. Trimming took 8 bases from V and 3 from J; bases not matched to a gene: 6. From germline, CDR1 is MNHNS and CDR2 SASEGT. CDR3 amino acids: CASGQGFNNQPQHF. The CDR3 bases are TGTGCCAGCGGACAGGGTTTTAACAATCAGCCCCAGCATTTT.

CDR3 bases: TGTGCCAGCAGCACTCAGGGTCCCAATGAGCAGTTCTTC. As protein: CASSTQGPNEQFF. V is TRBV7-9 and J is TRBJ2-1, with D perhaps TRBD1 (5 bases). This CDR3 region has 13 residues. Per the germline V gene, CDR1 is SEHNR and CDR2 is FQNEAQ (reference sequence). Trimming cost V 5 bases and J 6 bases, with 11 bases left between them.

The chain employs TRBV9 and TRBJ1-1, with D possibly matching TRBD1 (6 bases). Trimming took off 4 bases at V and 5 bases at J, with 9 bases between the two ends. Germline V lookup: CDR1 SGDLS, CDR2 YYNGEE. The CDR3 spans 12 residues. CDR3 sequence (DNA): TGTGCCAGCAGCCCGAGGGGGACTGAAGCTTTCTTT. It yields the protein CASSPRGTEAFF.

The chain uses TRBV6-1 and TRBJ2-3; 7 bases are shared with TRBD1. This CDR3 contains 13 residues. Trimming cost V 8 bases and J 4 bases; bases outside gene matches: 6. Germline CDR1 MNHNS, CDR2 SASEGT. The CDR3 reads CASDREAADTQYF. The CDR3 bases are TGTGCCAGCGACAGGGAAGCAGCAGATACGCAGTATTTT.